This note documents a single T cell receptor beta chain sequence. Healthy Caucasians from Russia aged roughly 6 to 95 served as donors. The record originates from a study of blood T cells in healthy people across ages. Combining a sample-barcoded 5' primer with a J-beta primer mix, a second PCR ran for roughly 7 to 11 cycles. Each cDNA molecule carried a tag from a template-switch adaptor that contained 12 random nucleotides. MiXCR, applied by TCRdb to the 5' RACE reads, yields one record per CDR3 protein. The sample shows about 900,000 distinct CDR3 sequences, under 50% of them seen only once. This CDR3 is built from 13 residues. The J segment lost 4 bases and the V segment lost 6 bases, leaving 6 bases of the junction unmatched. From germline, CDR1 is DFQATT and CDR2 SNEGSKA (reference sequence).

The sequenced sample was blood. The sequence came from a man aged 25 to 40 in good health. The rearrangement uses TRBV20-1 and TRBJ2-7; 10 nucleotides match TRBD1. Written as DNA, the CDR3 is TGCAGTGCCAATCCGGGACAGGGGTACGAGCAGTACTTC. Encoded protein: CSANPGQGYEQYF.